These 24 T cell receptor beta chains originate from one sample sequenced in a study of T cell repertoires in cytomegalovirus infection. TCRdb re-analysed the reads in MiXCR, keeping a single row per CDR3 protein. The table records 500,000 or so distinct CDR3 sequences, 16% of them present only once. Sequencing used CD8+ T cells from PBMCs. The receptors here all came from a human donor in good health (CMV status not recorded). Some clones in this sample may be carry-over from other donors' samples.

In this sample, this clonotype turned up once. This may come from a read error, since a much larger clone is one base off. Since no conserved phenylalanine or tryptophan closes the CDR3, a read error is the likely cause. The gene calls are TRBV7-1 and TRBJ2-1; D perhaps matches TRBD2 (6 bases). TRBV7-1 is placed among ORFs of uncertain function. The CDR3 runs 15 residues. V lost 4 bases to trimming and J lost 4 bases, with 14 bases between them. CDR3 DNA: TGTGCCAGCAGCTATCGACTAGGGGAGTACAATGAGCAGTTCTTA. Protein: CASSYRLGEYNEQFL.

A few counts support this clonotype. CDR3 amino acids: CAWSPPLHF. CDR3 nucleotide sequence: TGTGCCTGGAGTCCACCCCTCCACTTT. The chain has TRBV30 and TRBJ1-6; no definite D call. Germline CDR1 GTSNPN, CDR2 SVGIG (reference sequence). Trimming stripped 2 bases from V and 11 bases from J, with 1 base between. This CDR3 comprises 9 residues. Drawing the rest from reference TRBV30 and TRBJ1-6, the complete variable domain is SQTIHQWPATLVQPVGSPLSLECTVEGTSNPNLYWYRQAAGRGLQLLFYSVGIGQISSEVPQNLSASRPQDRQFILSSKKLLLSDSGFYLCAWSPPLHFGNGTRLTVT.

This clonotype was seen only a few times. Compared with germline, one end of the junction differs, possibly owing to a read error. V is TRBV7-6 and J is TRBJ2-3; tentatively, D is TRBD1 (7 bases). CDR1 is SGHVS, CDR2 FNYEAQ, per germline. The CDR3 consists of 16 residues. Here the CDR3 DNA reads TGTGCTAGCAGCCCACAGACAGGGCGATCGGCGGGGACGCAGTATTTT. Translation gives CASSPQTGRSAGTQYF.

This chain joins TRBV12-3 or TRBV12-4 and TRBJ2-1, with D perhaps assigned TRBD1 or TRBD2 (5 bases each). This CDR3 spans 12 amino acids. Trimming cost V 7 bases and J 15 bases, with 19 bases left between them. CDR3 sequence reads: CASTRLGVDMFF. In DNA, the CDR3 is TGTGCCAGCACCCGACTGGGGGTTGATATGTTCTTC.

The rearrangement uses TRBV10-3 and TRBJ2-5; D is uncertain. The CDR3 consists of 11 residues. Germline V CDR1 and CDR2: ENHRY, SYGVKD. Trimming took off 3 bases at V and 5 bases at J, with 4 bases between the two ends. CDR3 sequence (DNA): TGTGCCATCAGTGAAATGGAGACCCAGTACTTC. Amino acids: CAISEMETQYF.

This clonotype was seen only a few times. The chain links TRBV4-1 to TRBJ1-5; weak D call: TRBD1 (5 bases). V was trimmed by 0 bases and J by 2 bases, leaving 17 bases between them. Germline lookup yields CDR1 MGHRA and CDR2 YSYEKL. The CDR3 has 18 residues. The CDR3 bases are TGCGCCAGCAGCCAAGATGGGAACAGGCGGCTTGGCAATCAGCCCCAGCATTTT. Protein sequence: CASSQDGNRRLGNQPQHF.

The chain couples TRBV20-1 to TRBJ2-7, with D possibly being TRBD1 (6 bases). The V gene lost 6 bases and the J gene lost 5 bases, with 23 bases spanning the gap. CDR3 length: 15 residues. Germline-derived CDR1 and CDR2 are DFQATT and SNEGSKA (reference sequence). CDR3 in amino acids: CSAIPYREAPNEQYF. The CDR3 DNA sequence: TGCAGTGCCATCCCCTACAGGGAAGCCCCAAACGAGCAGTACTTC.

The chain carries TRBV10-2 and TRBJ2-7; possibly TRBD2 for D (6 bases). In germline, CDR1 is WSHSY, CDR2 SAAADI. The CDR3 runs 15 residues. V was trimmed by 5 bases and J by 4 bases, leaving 18 bases between them. The CDR3, as DNA: TGCGCCAGCAGTCTAATCGAGCGGGTCAATTACGAGCAGTACTTC. Protein product: CASSLIERVNYEQYF.

The sample holds a few counts of this clonotype. This chain connects TRBV2 to TRBJ1-4; 10 nucleotides align to TRBD1. The trim removed 6 bases at V and 8 bases at J, leaving 12 bases unmatched. Germline V gives CDR1 SNHLY, CDR2 FYNNEI. The length of the CDR3 is 16 residues. CDR3: CASRDYGTGVVEKLFF. CDR3 DNA sequence: TGTGCCAGCAGGGACTACGGGACAGGGGTCGTAGAAAAACTGTTTTTT. Using reference TRBV2 and TRBJ1-4 for the parts outside the CDR3, the full variable domain is EPEVTQTPSHQVTQMGQEVILRCVPISNHLYFYWYRQILGQKVEFLVSFYNNEISEKSEIFDDQFSVERPDGSNFTLKIRSTKLEDSAMYFCASRDYGTGVVEKLFFGSGTQLSVL.

Only a few counts were recorded for this clonotype. Its ends do not fully match the called genes, so a read error is possible. The chain is built from TRBV9 and TRBJ1-1, with 11 nucleotides matching TRBD1. Per the germline V gene, CDR1 is SGDLS and CDR2 is YYNGEE. This CDR3 comprises 15 residues. CDR3 DNA: TGTGCCAGCACCCGAGGACAGGGGGCGAACACCGAAGCTTTCTTT. Translation: CASTRGQGANTEAFF.

Remarks on this clonotype: The missing conserved phenylalanine or tryptophan at the end of this CDR3 makes a read error likely. The chain joins TRBV14 to TRBJ2-1; 12 bases agree with TRBD2. The CDR3 is 18 residues long. V was pared by 2 bases and J by 8 bases, with 13 bases of the junction left unmatched. Germline V gives CDR1 SGHDN, CDR2 FVKESK. In DNA form, the CDR3 reads TGTGCCAGCAGCCAACCCACCGGACTAGCGGGGTGGAGGGATGAGCAGTTCTTA. Translated, it gives CASSQPTGLAGWRDEQFL.

This clonotype was picked up many times. This rearrangement joins TRBV28 to TRBJ2-1; 8 bases align to TRBD2. The CDR3 is 15 residues long. Unmatched junction bases numbered 12, after V lost 7 bases and J lost 7 bases. CDR1 and CDR2 (germline): MDHEN, SYDVKM. The CDR3 sequence is CASISKRENKNEQFF. Here the CDR3 DNA reads TGTGCCAGCATTTCCAAGCGGGAGAATAAGAATGAGCAGTTCTTC.

This clonotype was recorded only once. At one end, the junction sequence differs from germline, possibly due to a read error. This chain uses TRBV12-3 or TRBV12-4 with TRBJ1-2; perhaps TRBD1 as D (6 bases). The CDR3 totals 13 residues. This CDR3 reads CATCGGPDYDYAF. CDR3 DNA: TGTGCCACATGCGGGGGGCCTGACTACGACTACGCATTC.

This chain joins TRBV27 and TRBJ1-2; 10 nucleotides line up with TRBD1. In germline, CDR1 is MNHEY, CDR2 SMNVEV (reference sequence). The CDR3 contains 14 residues. V gave up 3 bases and J gave up 6 bases; unmatched junction bases: 4. CDR3 region: CASSFGQGEDGYTF. Written as DNA, the CDR3 is TGTGCCAGCAGTTTCGGACAGGGGGAGGATGGCTACACCTTC.

The table lists this clonotype with a few counts. The chain couples TRBV29-1 to TRBJ2-7; no clear D. The CDR3 loop spans 13 amino acids. The germline CDR1 and CDR2 sequences are SQVTM and ANQGSEA. The V gene lost 6 bases and the J gene lost 2 bases, with 14 bases spanning the gap. The CDR3 sequence is CSVLGRSPYEQYF. CDR3 nucleotide sequence: TGCAGCGTGCTAGGGCGGAGCCCCTACGAGCAGTACTTC.

The rearrangement links TRBV27 to TRBJ1-1; a weak D match, TRBD1 (6 bases). Germline CDR1 reads MNHEY; CDR2 reads SMNVEV (reference sequence). The germline V and J ends were trimmed by 9 bases and 3 bases, with 20 bases remaining between them. This CDR3 is 15 amino acids long. The CDR3 sequence is CARCPGDPSYTEAFF. CDR3 nucleotide sequence: TGTGCCAGGTGTCCAGGGGACCCTAGTTACACTGAAGCTTTCTTT.

In this sample, this clonotype turned up many times. The chain combines TRBV7-9 with TRBJ2-5; 7 bases line up with TRBD2. The germline V gene has CDR1 SEHNR and CDR2 FQNEAQ (reference sequence). V lost 8 bases and J lost 4; bases outside the gene matches: 4. The length of the CDR3 is 12 residues. The CDR3 coding sequence is TGTGCCAGCTTTCCGGGGGGAGAGACCCAGTACTTC. This translates into CASFPGGETQYF.

V usage is TRBV10-3 and J usage is TRBJ1-1; TRBD1 is a possible D gene (5 bases). The germline CDR1 and CDR2 sequences are ENHRY and SYGVKD. The CDR3 runs 15 residues. V was shortened by 0 bases and J by 2 bases, with 10 bases between the two germline ends. CDR3 region: CAISESLGGNTEAFF. DNA for the CDR3: TGTGCCATCAGTGAGTCGTTGGGGGGAAACACTGAAGCTTTCTTT.

This clonotype was found many times. This chain uses TRBV7-9 with TRBJ2-1, with 10 nucleotides matching TRBD1. V trimming: 4 bases; J trimming: 1 base; junction bases outside the gene matches: 7. Germline V gene sequence: CDR1 SEHNR, CDR2 FQNEAQ (reference sequence). The length of the CDR3 is 17 residues. CDR3 in amino acids: CASSSDRGRRSYNEQFF. DNA of the CDR3: TGTGCCAGCAGCTCCGACAGGGGGCGGAGGTCCTACAATGAGCAGTTCTTC.

This clonotype was seen repeatedly, ten times or more. The chain couples TRBV7-9 to TRBJ1-1, with D perhaps matching TRBD1 (6 bases). The germline V gene encodes CDR1 SEHNR and CDR2 FQNEAQ (reference sequence). The CDR3 length is 14 residues. V gave up 7 bases and J gave up 0 bases, with 12 bases separating them. The CDR3 loop reads CASTSGHVNTEAFF. The CDR3 coding sequence is TGTGCCAGCACCTCGGGACATGTGAACACTGAAGCTTTCTTT.

This clonotype was counted a few times. J is TRBJ2-3 and V is TRBV29-1, with no clear D. The CDR3 is 12 amino acids. The germline CDR1 and CDR2 sequences are SQVTM and ANQGSEA. V lost 3 bases, J lost 2 bases, and 6 bases lay in between. CDR3 region: CSVELATDTQYF. The CDR3 bases are TGCAGCGTTGAGCTGGCCACAGATACGCAGTATTTT.

There are a few counts of this clonotype. J is TRBJ1-6 and V is TRBV27; D is possibly TRBD1 (5 bases). The CDR3 contains 13 residues. Germline V gene data show CDR1 as MNHEY and CDR2 as SMNVEV (reference sequence). Trimming left V 3 bases short and J 9 bases short, with 9 bases between. CDR3 sequence: CASSFGATSPLHF. The CDR3 DNA reads TGTGCCAGCAGTTTCGGGGCTACTTCACCCCTCCACTTT.

This clonotype came up many times. The chain is built from TRBV4-2 and TRBJ2-1; 11 nucleotides agree with TRBD2. V shed 4 bases and J 7 bases; nucleotides not matched to a gene: 6. This CDR3 spans 15 amino acids. From germline, CDR1 is LGHNA and CDR2 YNFKEQ. The CDR3 nucleotides are TGTGCCAGCAGCCCCCGACTAGCGGGGCCGAATGAGCAGTTCTTC. Translation gives CASSPRLAGPNEQFF.

Only a few counts were recorded for this clonotype. The chain joins TRBV28 to TRBJ1-3; D possibly corresponds to TRBD1 (6 bases). The germline V gene encodes CDR1 MDHEN and CDR2 SYDVKM. The V end was cut by 5 bases, the J end by 1 base, with 9 bases between. This CDR3 is built from 14 residues. The CDR3 coding sequence is TGTGCCAGCAGTCGGCAGGGGTCTGGAAACACCATATATTTT. This translates into CASSRQGSGNTIYF. Complete variable domain (other parts from reference TRBV28 and TRBJ1-3): DVKVTQSSRYLVKRTGEKVFLECVQDMDHENMFWYRQDPGLGLRLIYFSYDVKMKEKGDIPEGYSVSREKKERFSLILESASTNQTSMYLCASSRQGSGNTIYFGEGSWLTVV.